The rows below give T cell receptor beta chains drawn from one sample of a study of cytomegalovirus exposure and HLA in healthy donors. TCRdb's copy holds only in-frame clones and misses some; the assay was immunoSEQ multiplex PCR. The sample shows about 120,000 clones, roughly 85% of them seen only once. Input material: PBMCs. Source of these receptors: a man aged 18 to 30 in good health and CMV-seropositive. Each CDR3 is given without its conserved first and last residue. Fields, in order: V gene, CDR3 protein.

TRBV29-1	SVSDNSYEQY
TRBV30	AWSVAGGYT
TRBV5-6	ASSFLTENTEAF
TRBV6-4	ASADRGSTDTQY
TRBV7-6	ASSLARAGQGEQY
TRBV4-1	ASSRGTETGELF
TRBV6-5	ASSKGTANQPQH
TRBV21-1	ASSKVGTAEKLF
TRBV6-5	ASSPGGGYGYT
TRBV28	ASRSRDISYEQY
TRBV16	ASSSFGTEAF
TRBV6-5	ASSPNGGAIGYT
TRBV2	ASSDQRGQETQY
TRBV5-1	ASSLQGWEQY
TRBV6-5	ASKIKPGTSEAF
TRBV28	ASGVSPSYEQY
TRBV5-1	ASSYSGYSSYEQY
TRBV6-1	ASSEDATPTANYGYT
TRBV27	ASSLGRGGYNEQF
TRBV9	ASSVGGQGAPLH
TRBV19	ASSIMDSPHGYT
TRBV6-6	ASSYSAAAGTDTQY
TRBV9	ASSPPRGTAEAF
TRBV6-5	ASSGTPSDGYT
TRBV6-1	ASRTHGGQPQH
TRBV19	ASSTGVTSNTEAF
TRBV7-9	ASSLTGIYEQY
TRBV30	AWGRDYEQY
TRBV15	ATSRVGSSGPPQETQY
TRBV27	ASSFGGGEQY
TRBV20-1	SAHYQETQY
TRBV9	ASSTAGGALH
TRBV7-9	ASSSQGGRGTEAF
TRBV9	ASSPAGEAF
TRBV18	ASSPNRSYTGELF